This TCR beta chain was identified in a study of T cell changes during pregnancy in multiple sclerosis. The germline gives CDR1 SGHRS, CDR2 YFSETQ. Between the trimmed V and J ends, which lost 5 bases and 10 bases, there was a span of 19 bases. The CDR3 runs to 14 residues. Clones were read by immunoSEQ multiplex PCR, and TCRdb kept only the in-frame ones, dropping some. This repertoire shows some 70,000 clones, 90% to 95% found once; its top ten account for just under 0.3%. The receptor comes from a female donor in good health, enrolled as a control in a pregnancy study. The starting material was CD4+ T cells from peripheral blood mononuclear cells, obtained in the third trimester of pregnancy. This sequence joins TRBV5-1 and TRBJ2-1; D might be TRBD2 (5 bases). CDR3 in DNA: TGCGCCAGCAGTAATCCGACTACAATGAAGGAGCAGTTCTTC. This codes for CASSNPTTMKEQFF. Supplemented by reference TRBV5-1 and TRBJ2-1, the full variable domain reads KAGVTQTPRYLIKTRGQQVTLSCSPISGHRSVSWYQQTPGQGLQFLFEYFSETQRNKGNFPGRFSGRQFSNSRSEMNVSTLELGDSALYLCASSNPTTMKEQFFGPGTRLTVL.